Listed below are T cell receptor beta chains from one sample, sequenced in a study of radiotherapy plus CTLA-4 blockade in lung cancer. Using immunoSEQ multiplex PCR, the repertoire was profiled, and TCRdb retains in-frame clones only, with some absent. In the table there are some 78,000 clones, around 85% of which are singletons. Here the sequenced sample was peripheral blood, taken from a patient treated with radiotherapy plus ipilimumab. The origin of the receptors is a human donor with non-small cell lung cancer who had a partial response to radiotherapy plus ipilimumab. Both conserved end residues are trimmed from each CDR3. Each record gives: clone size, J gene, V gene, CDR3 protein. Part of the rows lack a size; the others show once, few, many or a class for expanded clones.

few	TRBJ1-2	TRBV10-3	AISGGTGVYGYT
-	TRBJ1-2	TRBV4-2	ASSGSPGLAYGYT
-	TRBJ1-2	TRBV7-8	ASSFNQAKHQLNGYT
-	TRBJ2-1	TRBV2	ASMGDLAGVYNEQF
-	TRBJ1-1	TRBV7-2	ASSRGRSKTEAF
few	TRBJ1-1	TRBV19	ASRDRGAGTEAF
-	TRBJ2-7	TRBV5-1	ASSRSGLAGVGEQY
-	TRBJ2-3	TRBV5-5	ASSRDPTDTQY
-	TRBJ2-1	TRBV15	ATSRVFGTSVYNEQF
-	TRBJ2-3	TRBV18	ASSPAGGRDTQY
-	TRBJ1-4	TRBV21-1	ASSGRRGEKLF
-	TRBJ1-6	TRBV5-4	ASSFKAGDSPLH
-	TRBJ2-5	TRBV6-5	ASSYTSGRRETQY
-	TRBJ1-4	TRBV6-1	ASSDRRGVEKLF
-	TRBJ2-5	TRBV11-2	ASSFNAGTVGGTQY
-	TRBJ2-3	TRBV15	ATSSRLEASTDTQY
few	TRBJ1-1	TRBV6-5	ASSYGTDTEAF
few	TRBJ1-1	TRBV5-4	ASSLIGVGTEAF
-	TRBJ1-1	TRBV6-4	ASSPDFRKNTEAF
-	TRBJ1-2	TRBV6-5	ASSLAGGRGYT
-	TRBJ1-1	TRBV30	AWSSDGGTEAF
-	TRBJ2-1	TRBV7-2	ASSFSWTSGREVSEQF
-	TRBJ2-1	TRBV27	ASSLYGGGGMNEQF
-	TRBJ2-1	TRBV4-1	ASSHQRGAVRSYNEQF
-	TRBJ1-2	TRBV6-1	ASSEMGQGRGGYT
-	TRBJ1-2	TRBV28	ASGGGYT
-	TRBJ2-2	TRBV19	ASSPREGTGELF
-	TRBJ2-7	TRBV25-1	ASSDLGPRLY
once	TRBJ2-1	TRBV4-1	ASSQEEGTSGTYNEQF
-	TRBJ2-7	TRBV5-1	ASSYRTRNYEQY
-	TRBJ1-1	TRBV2	ASSEARQVMNTEAF
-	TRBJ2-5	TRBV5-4	ASSSRQGVHETQY
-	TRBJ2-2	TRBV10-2	ASSESLGGTGELF
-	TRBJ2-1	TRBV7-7	ASSRGASGYNEQF
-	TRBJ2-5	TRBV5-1	ASSSGGVEGETQY
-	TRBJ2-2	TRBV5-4	ASSTGLAYTGELF
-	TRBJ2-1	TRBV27	ASSPGWDSYNEQF
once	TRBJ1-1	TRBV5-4	ASSYDNRGRNTEAF
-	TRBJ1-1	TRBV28	ASGASTHMNTEAF
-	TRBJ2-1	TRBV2	ASSTGNGANEQF
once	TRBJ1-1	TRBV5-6	ASRSGEGTEAF
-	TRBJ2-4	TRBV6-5	ASSYSGSGNIQY
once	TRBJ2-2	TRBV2	ASSDRRSNTGELF
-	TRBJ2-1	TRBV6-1	ASSERRDEQF